The 4 T cell receptor beta chains below come from one sample, sequenced in a study of cytomegalovirus exposure and HLA in healthy donors listed by TCRdb under 2017. Preparation of the library involved the immunoSEQ multiplex PCR assay. The multiplex PCR relied on a mix of 60 forward primers for TCR Vbeta segments and 13 reverse primers for TCR Jbeta segments. In TCRdb, the immuneACCESS table is reduced to in-frame sequences with V and J assigned. These tables do not hold every clone; where another copy was compared, an unresolved V gene accounts for under half, and the others remain unexplained. The sample table lists about 160,000 clones, 80% to 90% of them with a count of one. Of the sample, 6.5% to 7.5% falls within the top ten clones. The sequenced sample consisted of PBMCs. These receptors were collected from a woman aged 25 to 39 in good health and CMV-seropositive.

This rearrangement joins TRBV20-1 to TRBJ1-2, with no clear D. CDR3 length: 11 amino acids. Per germline, CDR1 DFQATT and CDR2 SNEGSKA (reference sequence). Deletions cut 8 bases from V and 8 bases from J, with 15 bases between. CDR3 nucleotides: TGCAGTTTTGATCATTCTGGCGGCTACACCTTC. This encodes CSFDHSGGYTF.

The chain employs TRBV9 and TRBJ2-7, with D perhaps TRBD1 (6 bases). V shed 2 bases and J shed 3 bases, with 18 bases lying between them. Germline CDR1 and CDR2: SGDLS and YYNGEE. CDR3 length: 16 amino acids. CDR3 amino acids: CASSVGQSLPDYEQYF. The CDR3, as DNA: TGTGCCAGCAGCGTGGGACAATCTCTGCCGGACTACGAGCAGTACTTC.

The chain has TRBV10-3 and TRBJ1-2, with D perhaps TRBD1 (6 bases). The V gene's germline CDR1 is ENHRY and CDR2 SYGVKD. The CDR3 is 15 amino acids. Trimming left V 3 bases short and J 2 bases short, with 13 bases between. As DNA, the CDR3 is TGTGCCATCAGTGATAACCCCAGGGGAAACTATGGCTACACCTTC. Amino acid sequence: CAISDNPRGNYGYTF.

To note about this clone: Its ends do not fully match the called genes, so a read error is possible. The genes are TRBV5-6 and TRBJ2-7; D is unclear. The CDR3 extends over 14 amino acids. CDR1 is SGHDT and CDR2 is YYEEEE in the germline V gene. For the CDR3, the DNA is TGTGCCAGCAGCTTGCGTGACACGCCCTACGGGCAGTACTTC. This encodes CASSLRDTPYGQYF.